Included here is one T cell receptor (beta chain) sequence, with context. As yet, its antigen is unknown. This record comes from a study of early T cells in non-severe SARS-CoV-2 infection. Study-level information: Investigators sequenced bulk RNA drawn from unsorted whole blood, and chains remained unpaired. Overall study findings and caveats: Reliance on VDJdb matching favored anti-spike CD8 responses; private and CD4 specificities were missed.

MiXCR, run by TCRdb on the 5' RACE reads, gives a single entry per CDR3 protein. The table has some 60,000 distinct CDR3 sequences, roughly a tenth seen once. The CDR3 runs 14 residues. V lost 3 bases and J lost 6, with 12 bases in between. Germline CDR1 LNHNV, CDR2 YYDKDF (reference sequence). The source of this sequence is an adult who was a healthcare worker with PCR-confirmed SARS-CoV-2 infection or an uninfected control (not recorded which). Input material: whole blood. The chain recombines TRBV15 with TRBJ1-5; tentatively, D is TRBD1 (6 bases). CDR3 in amino acids: CATSSRTARQPQHF. CDR3 nucleotide sequence: TGTGCCACCAGCAGTAGGACAGCGCGTCAGCCCCAGCATTTT.